This T cell receptor (beta chain) emerged from a study of blood T cell repertoires in COVID-19. Study-level information: Two consecutive negative NP/OP PCR tests, clearance, or resolved symptoms defined Cohort 3 recovery. Collection of acute and convalescent COVID-19 samples took place in the United States, Italy and Spain.

Participants were aged 18 to 89 years from approximately 23 US areas. Participant reports of clinical history set cohort assignment. Germline V lookup: CDR1 MDHEN, CDR2 SYDVKM. This CDR3 has 16 amino acids. V was cut by 2 bases and J by 4 bases, with 15 bases left in between. The method was immunoSEQ multiplex PCR; TCRdb's version includes in-frame clones alone and lacks a portion of them. The sample comprises hundreds of thousands of clones, more than 75% of which are singletons, and approximately 2% rests with the top ten. This receptor was taken from a woman aged 55-70 years in a cohort exposed to, infected with or recovered from COVID-19 (not recorded which). Sequencing was done on a sample of PBMCs or T cells enriched from blood (not recorded which). The rearrangement joins TRBV28 to TRBJ1-3; unclear D gene. The CDR3 spells CASSLGPGSGGNTIYF. CDR3 in DNA: TGTGCCAGCAGTTTAGGCCCTGGATCGGGGGGAAACACCATATATTTT.